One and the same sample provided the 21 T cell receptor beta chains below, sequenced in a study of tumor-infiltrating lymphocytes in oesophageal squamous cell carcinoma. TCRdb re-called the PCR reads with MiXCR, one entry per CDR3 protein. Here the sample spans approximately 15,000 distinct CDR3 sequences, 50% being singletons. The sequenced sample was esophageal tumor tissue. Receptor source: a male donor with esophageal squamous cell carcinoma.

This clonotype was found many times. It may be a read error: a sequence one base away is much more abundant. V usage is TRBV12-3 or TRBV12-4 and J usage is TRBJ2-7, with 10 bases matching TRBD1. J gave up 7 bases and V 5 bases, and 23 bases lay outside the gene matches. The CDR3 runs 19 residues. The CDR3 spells CASSPWTGGKRYGDNEQYF. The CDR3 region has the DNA TGTGCCAGCAGTCCCTGGACAGGGGGTAAGAGGTATGGAGACAATGAGCAGTACTTC.

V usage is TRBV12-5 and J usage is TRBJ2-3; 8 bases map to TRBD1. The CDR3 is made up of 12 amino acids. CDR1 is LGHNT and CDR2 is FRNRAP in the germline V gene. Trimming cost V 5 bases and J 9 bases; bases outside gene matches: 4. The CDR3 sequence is CASGDRTGTQYF. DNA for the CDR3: TGTGCTAGTGGTGACCGGACAGGGACGCAGTATTTT.

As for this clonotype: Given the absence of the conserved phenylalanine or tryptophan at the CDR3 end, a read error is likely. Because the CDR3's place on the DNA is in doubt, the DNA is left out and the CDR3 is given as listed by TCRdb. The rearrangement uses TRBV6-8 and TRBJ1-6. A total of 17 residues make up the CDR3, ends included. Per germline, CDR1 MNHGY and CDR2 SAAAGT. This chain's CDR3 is CASSYPGRSYNEQFFGP.

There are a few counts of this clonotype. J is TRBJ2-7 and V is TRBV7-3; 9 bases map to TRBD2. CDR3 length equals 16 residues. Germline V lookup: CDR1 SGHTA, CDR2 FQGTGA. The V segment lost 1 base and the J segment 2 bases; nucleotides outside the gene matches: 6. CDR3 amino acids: CASSLSPLAGTYEQYF. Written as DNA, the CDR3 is TGTGCCAGCAGCTTAAGTCCCCTAGCGGGAACCTACGAGCAGTACTTC. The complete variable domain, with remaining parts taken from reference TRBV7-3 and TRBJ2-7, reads GAGVSQTPSNKVTEKGKYVELRCDPISGHTALYWYRQSLGQGPEFLIYFQGTGAADDSGLPNDRFFAVRPEGSVSTLKIQRTERGDSAVYLCASSLSPLAGTYEQYFGPGTRLTVT.

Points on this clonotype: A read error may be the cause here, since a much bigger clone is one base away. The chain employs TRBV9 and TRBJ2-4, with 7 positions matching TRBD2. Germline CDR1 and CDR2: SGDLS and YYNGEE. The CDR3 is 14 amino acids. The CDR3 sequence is CASSTSDLGNEQLF. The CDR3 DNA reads TGTGCCAGCAGCACTAGCGACCTGGGGAATGAGCAGTTATTC.

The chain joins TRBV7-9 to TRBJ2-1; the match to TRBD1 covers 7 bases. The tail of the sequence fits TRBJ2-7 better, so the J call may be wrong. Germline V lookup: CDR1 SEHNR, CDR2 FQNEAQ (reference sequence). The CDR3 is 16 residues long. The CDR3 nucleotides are TGTGCCAGCAGCAACCCCCGACAGGGTGGGTCCTACGAGCAGTACTTC. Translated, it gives CASSNPRQGGSYEQYF.

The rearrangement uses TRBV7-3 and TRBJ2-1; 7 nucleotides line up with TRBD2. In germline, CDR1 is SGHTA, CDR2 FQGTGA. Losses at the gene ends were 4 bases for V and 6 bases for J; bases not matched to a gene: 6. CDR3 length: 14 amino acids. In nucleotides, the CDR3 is TGTGCCAGCAGCTCATCCGGGACTACCAATGAGCAGTTCTTC. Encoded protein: CASSSSGTTNEQFF.

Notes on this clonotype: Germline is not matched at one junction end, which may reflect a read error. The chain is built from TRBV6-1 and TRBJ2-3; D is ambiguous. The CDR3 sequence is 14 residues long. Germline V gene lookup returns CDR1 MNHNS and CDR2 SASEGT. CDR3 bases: TGTGCCAGCAGTGAACTTTCGGTCAATTCACCCCTCCACTTC. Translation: CASSELSVNSPLHF.

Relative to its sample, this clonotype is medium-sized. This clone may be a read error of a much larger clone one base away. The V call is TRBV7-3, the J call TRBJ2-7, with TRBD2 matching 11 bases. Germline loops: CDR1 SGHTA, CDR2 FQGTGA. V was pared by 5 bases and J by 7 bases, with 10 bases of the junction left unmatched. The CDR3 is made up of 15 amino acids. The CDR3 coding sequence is TGTGCCAGCAGCATAGGGACTAGCGGAGTTAATGAGCAGTACTTC. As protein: CASSIGTSGVNEQYF.

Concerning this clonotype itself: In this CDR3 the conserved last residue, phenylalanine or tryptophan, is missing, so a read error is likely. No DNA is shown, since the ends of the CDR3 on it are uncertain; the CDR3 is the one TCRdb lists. CDR3 region: CASSLRGWDNYGYTFGS. The chain uses TRBV5-4 and TRBJ2-7; the table's TRBD1 call for D was not verified on the DNA. The CDR3 length equals 17 residues, ends included. From germline, CDR1 is SGHNT and CDR2 YYREEE (reference sequence).

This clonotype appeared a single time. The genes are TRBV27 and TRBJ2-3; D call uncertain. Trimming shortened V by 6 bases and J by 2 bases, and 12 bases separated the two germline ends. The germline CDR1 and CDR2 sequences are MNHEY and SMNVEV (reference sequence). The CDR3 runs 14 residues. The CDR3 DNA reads TGTGCCAGCAGAAAAAGGGCCTCCACAGATACGCAGTATTTT. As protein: CASRKRASTDTQYF.

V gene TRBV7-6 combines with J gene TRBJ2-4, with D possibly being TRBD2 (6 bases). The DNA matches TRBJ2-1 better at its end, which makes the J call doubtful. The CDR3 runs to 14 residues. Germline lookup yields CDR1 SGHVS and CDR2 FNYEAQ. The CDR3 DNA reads TGTGCCAGCAGCTTCGTTGGCGGGATCTATGAGCAGTTCTTC. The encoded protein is CASSFVGGIYEQFF.

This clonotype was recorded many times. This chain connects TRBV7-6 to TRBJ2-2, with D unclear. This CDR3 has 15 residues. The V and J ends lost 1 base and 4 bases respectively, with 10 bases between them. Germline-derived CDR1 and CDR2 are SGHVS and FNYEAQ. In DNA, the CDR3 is TGTGCCAGCAGCTTAGGGCAGTTCAGCACCGGGGAGCTGTTTTTT. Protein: CASSLGQFSTGELFF.

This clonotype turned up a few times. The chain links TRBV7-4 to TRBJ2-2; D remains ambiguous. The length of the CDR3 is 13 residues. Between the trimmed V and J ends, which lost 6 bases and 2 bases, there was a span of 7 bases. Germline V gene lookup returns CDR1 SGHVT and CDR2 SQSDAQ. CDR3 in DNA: TGTGCCAGCAGGGGCGTAAACACCGGGGAGCTGTTTTTT. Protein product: CASRGVNTGELFF.

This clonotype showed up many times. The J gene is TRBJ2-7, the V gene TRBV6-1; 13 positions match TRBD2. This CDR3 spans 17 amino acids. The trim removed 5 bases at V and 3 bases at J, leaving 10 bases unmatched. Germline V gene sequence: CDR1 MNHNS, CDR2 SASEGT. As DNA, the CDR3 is TGTGCCAGCAGTAGGTGGACTAGCGGGAGATTAGTCTACGAGCAGTACTTC. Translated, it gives CASSRWTSGRLVYEQYF.

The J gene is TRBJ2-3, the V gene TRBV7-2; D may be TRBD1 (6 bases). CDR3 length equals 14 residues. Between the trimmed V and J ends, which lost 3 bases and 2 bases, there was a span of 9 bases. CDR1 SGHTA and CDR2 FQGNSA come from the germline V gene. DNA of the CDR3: TGTGCCAGCAGCTTCCGGGACAACACAGATACGCAGTATTTT. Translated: CASSFRDNTDTQYF.

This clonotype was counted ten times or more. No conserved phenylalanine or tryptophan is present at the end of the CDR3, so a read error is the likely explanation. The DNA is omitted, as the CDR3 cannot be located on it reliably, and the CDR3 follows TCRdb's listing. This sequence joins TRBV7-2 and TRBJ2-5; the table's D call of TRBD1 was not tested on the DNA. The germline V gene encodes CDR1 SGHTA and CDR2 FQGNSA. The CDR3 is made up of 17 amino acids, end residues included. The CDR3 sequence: CASSWGQVLDSPLHFGN.

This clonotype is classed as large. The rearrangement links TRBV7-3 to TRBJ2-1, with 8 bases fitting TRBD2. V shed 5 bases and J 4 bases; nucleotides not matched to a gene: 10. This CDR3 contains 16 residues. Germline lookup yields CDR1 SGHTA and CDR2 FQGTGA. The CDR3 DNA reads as TGTGCCAGCAGCCCCGTAGGCGGGAGGCAGTACAATGAGCAGTTCTTC. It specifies CASSPVGGRQYNEQFF.

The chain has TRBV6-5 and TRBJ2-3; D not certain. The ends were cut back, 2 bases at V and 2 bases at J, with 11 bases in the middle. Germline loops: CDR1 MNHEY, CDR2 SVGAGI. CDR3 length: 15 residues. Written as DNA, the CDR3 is TGTGCCAGCAGTTACAACGGGCTTCCCACAGATACGCAGTATTTT. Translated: CASSYNGLPTDTQYF.

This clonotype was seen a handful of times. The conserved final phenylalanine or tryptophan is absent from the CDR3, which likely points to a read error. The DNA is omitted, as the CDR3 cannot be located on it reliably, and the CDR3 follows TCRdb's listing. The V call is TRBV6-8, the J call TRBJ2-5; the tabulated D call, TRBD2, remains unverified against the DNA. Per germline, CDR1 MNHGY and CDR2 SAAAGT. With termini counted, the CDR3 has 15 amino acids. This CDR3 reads CATRLAVQYEQYFGS.

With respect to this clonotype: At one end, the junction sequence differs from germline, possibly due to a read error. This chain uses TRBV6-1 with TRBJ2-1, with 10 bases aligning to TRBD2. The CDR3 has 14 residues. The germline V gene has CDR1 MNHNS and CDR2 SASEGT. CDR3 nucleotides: TGTGCCAGCAGGGAAGCGGGAGGGCCGGTAGAGCAGTTCTTC. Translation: CASREAGGPVEQFF.